Shown below are 4 T cell receptor beta chains from a single sample sequenced in a study of blood T cell repertoires in COVID-19. Using immunoSEQ multiplex PCR, the repertoire was profiled, and TCRdb retains in-frame clones only, with some absent. Of about 300,000 clones detected, roughly 85% appear once; the ten largest clones hold around 10%. The sequenced sample consisted of peripheral blood. The receptor source for this set is a woman between 50 and 59 years old who had recovered from COVID-19.

The rearrangement links TRBV28 to TRBJ2-1, with 8 bases lining up with TRBD2. The length of the CDR3 is 14 residues. CDR1 is MDHEN and CDR2 is SYDVKM in the germline V gene. The V and J ends lost 5 bases and 9 bases, in that order; junction bases with no gene match: 9. CDR3 residues: CASSQGLAPLEQFF. Here the CDR3 DNA reads TGTGCCAGCAGTCAAGGACTAGCTCCGCTTGAGCAGTTCTTC.

Points on this clone: Mismatch with germline at one junction end may stem from a read error. The chain has TRBV28 and TRBJ2-1; TRBD2 matches at 8 bases. Germline CDR1 reads MDHEN; CDR2 reads SYDVKM. The length of the CDR3 is 21 residues. The CDR3 spells CAISYPWRVGRALDSYNEQFF. The CDR3 DNA is TGTGCCATCAGTTACCCTTGGCGTGTCGGGAGGGCCCTTGATTCATACAATGAGCAGTTCTTC.

V and J are TRBV14 and TRBJ1-6, with TRBD1 matching over 8 bases. Germline CDR1 and CDR2: SGHDN and FVKESK. V lost 4 bases and J lost 7; bases outside the gene matches: 9. This CDR3 has 16 amino acids. In DNA form, the CDR3 reads TGTGCCAGCAGCCGCTCGACAGGGGCCTTGAATTCACCCCTCCACTTT. It translates to CASSRSTGALNSPLHF.

J is TRBJ1-1 and V is TRBV7-9; no firm D call. Between the trimmed V and J ends, which lost 4 bases and 1 base, there was a span of 13 bases. The length of the CDR3 is 15 residues. The V gene's germline CDR1 is SEHNR and CDR2 FQNEAQ (reference sequence). The CDR3 DNA follows: TGTGCCAGCAGCTGGGCGGGAAGGAAGAACACTGAAGCTTTCTTT. Its protein is CASSWAGRKNTEAFF.